Listed below are T cell receptor beta chains from one sample, sequenced in a study of blood T cell repertoires in COVID-19. Measured with immunoSEQ multiplex PCR; TCRdb has only the in-frame clones, and not every one. Among about 60,000 clones listed, roughly four fifths were seen once. The specimen sequenced was peripheral blood. The receptors here all came from a woman of 80 years or more with acute or convalescent COVID-19. Both conserved end residues are part of each CDR3. Each record gives: V gene, D gene, clone size, J gene, CDR3 DNA, CDR3 protein. D genes are given only for firm matches. The size entry is marked missing in some rows and otherwise reads once, few, many or a size class.

>TRBV6-5|.|.|TRBJ1-5
TGTGCCAGCAGTTACTCAGGGGGAAGCAATCAGCCCCAGCATTTT
CASSYSGGSNQPQHF
>TRBV2|TRBD1|.|TRBJ2-5
TGTGCCAGCAGTGAACTCGGGACAGGGTCAGAGACCCAGTACTTC
CASSELGTGSETQYF
>TRBV11-3|.|.|TRBJ2-2
TGTGCCAGCAGCTCCCTGACGTCGACAAACACCGGGGAGCTGTTTTTT
CASSSLTSTNTGELFF
>TRBV2|TRBD1|.|TRBJ2-6
TGTGCCAGCAGTGATGGGACAGCCATCGTGGCCAACGTCCTGACTTTC
CASSDGTAIVANVLTF
>TRBV28|TRBD1|.|TRBJ1-2
TGTGCCAGCAGTTCCCCGGGACAGACTCCTGACTATGGCTACACCTTC
CASSSPGQTPDYGYTF
>TRBV6-1|TRBD2|.|TRBJ2-5
TGTGCCAGCAGTGAAGGGGCTGGGGCTAGCGGATACCAAGAGACCCAGTACTTC
CASSEGAGASGYQETQYF
>TRBV27|TRBD2|.|TRBJ2-3
TGTGCCAGCAGAGTAGCGGGGGGAGATACGCAGTATTTT
CASRVAGGDTQYF
>TRBV5-1|TRBD1|.|TRBJ2-7
TGCGCCAGCAGCTTGGCCGGGACAGGCTTCTACGAGCAGTACTTC
CASSLAGTGFYEQYF
>TRBV19|TRBD2|.|TRBJ2-1
TGTGCCAGTAATTCCGGCGGGGGGGTTTACAATGAGCAGTTCTTC
CASNSGGGVYNEQFF
>TRBV6-6|.|.|TRBJ1-2
TGTGCCAGCAGTTACGTCTTCGGCTACACCTTC
CASSYVFGYTF
>TRBV6-5|TRBD2|.|TRBJ2-1
TGTGCCAGCAGTTACTCTGGGGTAGCGGGGGTCAATGAGCAGTTCTTC
CASSYSGVAGVNEQFF
>TRBV20-1|.|.|TRBJ1-5
TGCAGTGCCCGCAGGGGTCAGCCCCAGCATTTT
CSARRGQPQHF
>TRBV27|TRBD1|.|TRBJ2-7
TGTGCCCCCTCTCACAGGGGGCGGGGCGAGCAGTACTTC
CAPSHRGRGEQYF
>TRBV3-1/TRBV3-2|TRBD1|.|TRBJ2-7
TGTGCCAGCAGCCTCCGACAGGGGGCGTCCTACGAGCAGTACTTC
CASSLRQGASYEQYF
>TRBV11-2|.|.|TRBJ2-7
TGTGCCAGCAGCTTGTCCGCTCTAACCTACGAGCAGTACTTC
CASSLSALTYEQYF
>TRBV5-6|.|.|TRBJ1-1
TGTGCCAGCAGTTCCGGACTGCCGAACACTGAAGCTTTCTTT
CASSSGLPNTEAFF
>TRBV7-6|.|once|TRBJ2-1
TGTGCCAGCAGCCTAGGGGGGGGCGCGAGTCCCAATGAGCAGTTCTTC
CASSLGGGASPNEQFF
>TRBV7-9|.|.|TRBJ2-1
TGTGCCAGCAGTACTTTAATGCGGGAACAGTTCTTC
CASSTLMREQFF
>TRBV5-6|.|medium-sized|TRBJ2-7
TGTGCCAGCAGAAAGGGGAAGAACGAGCAGTACTTC
CASRKGKNEQYF
>TRBV7-2|.|once|TRBJ2-5
TGTGCCAGCAGCTCTAGGGGGGAGGGGCTAGAGACCCAGTACTTC
CASSSRGEGLETQYF
>TRBV3-1/TRBV3-2|TRBD2|.|TRBJ2-2
TGTGCCAGCAGCCAGGGACTAGCGGGGCCTAACACCGGGGAGCTGTTTTTT
CASSQGLAGPNTGELFF
>TRBV2|.|.|TRBJ1-1
TGTGCCAGCAAGGGGTACGGAAACACTGAAGCTTTCTTT
CASKGYGNTEAFF
>TRBV7-9|TRBD1|.|TRBJ2-2
TGTGCCAGCAGCGCCACAGGGGGCAGAGGCACCGGGGAGCTGTTTTTT
CASSATGGRGTGELFF
>TRBV7-2|.|.|TRBJ2-7
TGTGCCAGCAGCTTGTCCCAGGTGGGCGAGCAGTACTTC
CASSLSQVGEQYF
>TRBV5-4|.|.|TRBJ2-1
TGTGCCAGCAGCTTGGGTCAATCCTACAATGAGCAGTTCTTC
CASSLGQSYNEQFF
>TRBV7-8|.|.|TRBJ2-2
TGTGCCAGCAGCCCCCGGATAGGGGTGGACACCGGGGAGCTGTTTTTT
CASSPRIGVDTGELFF
>TRBV5-4|.|few|TRBJ2-1
TGTGCCAGCAGCTTGGGAGGGTCCAATGAGCAGTTCTTC
CASSLGGSNEQFF
>TRBV12-5|TRBD1|.|TRBJ2-3
TGTGCTAGTGGCCCCGGGGACAGGGGCACAGATACGCAGTATTTT
CASGPGDRGTDTQYF
>TRBV6-4|TRBD1|.|TRBJ1-2
TGTGCCAGCAGTGACAGTGTCAGGGGGCAGAATGGCTACACCTTC
CASSDSVRGQNGYTF
>TRBV29-1|TRBD2|.|TRBJ2-3
TGCAGCGTCGCCGCGGGGGGGCCTGTAGATACGCAGTATTTT
CSVAAGGPVDTQYF
>TRBV5-1|TRBD1|.|TRBJ1-3
TGCGCCAGCAGCTTGAATGCGGACAGGGTTTCTGGAAACACCATATATTTT
CASSLNADRVSGNTIYF
>TRBV12-5|TRBD1|.|TRBJ2-1
TGTGCTAGTGGTTTGCCTCCACAGGGGCTGGAGCAGTTCTTC
CASGLPPQGLEQFF
>TRBV5-6|.|.|TRBJ2-5
TGTGCCAGCAGCCCCCTTGGCCCGGGGGAGACCCAGTACTTC
CASSPLGPGETQYF
>TRBV19|TRBD1|.|TRBJ1-2
TGTGCCAGTTTCGGGACAGGGGGTTCCGGGGGCTACACCTTC
CASFGTGGSGGYTF
>TRBV13|.|.|TRBJ1-1
TGTGCCAGCAGCCAGGACAGATTCACTGAAGCTTTCTTT
CASSQDRFTEAFF
>TRBV19|.|.|TRBJ2-5
TGTGCCAGTAGTATCTCAGGCGCTATGCAAGAGACCCAGTACTTC
CASSISGAMQETQYF
>TRBV18|TRBD2|.|TRBJ2-7
TGTGCCAGCTCACCCGGGTTAGGTAGCGGGAGCTCCTACGAGCAGTACTTC
CASSPGLGSGSSYEQYF
>TRBV6-8|TRBD2|.|TRBJ2-1
TGTGCCAGCACGCGGGAGGGCAATGAGCAGTTCTTC
CASTREGNEQFF
>TRBV7-8|.|.|TRBJ1-2
TGTGCCAGCAGCTTAGAGGCTCCCCAGGGGAACTATGGCTACACCTTC
CASSLEAPQGNYGYTF
>TRBV6-4|.|.|TRBJ1-1
TGTGCCAGCAGCCTGGGGGGATGGAACACTGAAGCTTTCTTT
CASSLGGWNTEAFF
>TRBV6-6|.|.|TRBJ1-1
TGTGCCAGCAGCACCAGGGAGAACACTGAAGCTTTCTTT
CASSTRENTEAFF
>TRBV4-1|TRBD2|.|TRBJ2-1
TGCGCCAGCAGCCGAGAGACTAGCGCGACCTACAATGAGCAGTTCTTC
CASSRETSATYNEQFF
>TRBV14|.|once|TRBJ2-7
TGTGCCAGCAGCCAGACGCTCGGACTCCTCTCCTACGAGCAGTACTTC
CASSQTLGLLSYEQYF
>TRBV11-2|.|.|TRBJ1-1
TGTGCCAGCTCACCTAGGACTGGCGACACTGAAGCTTTCTTT
CASSPRTGDTEAFF
>TRBV2|.|.|TRBJ1-1
TGTGCCAGCAGTGAGCGACGGGTGAACACTGAAGCTTTCTTT
CASSERRVNTEAFF
>TRBV19|TRBD2|.|TRBJ2-7
TGTGCCAGTAGTTTGGCCGGGACTAGCTTCGAGCAGTACTTC
CASSLAGTSFEQYF
>TRBV11-2|.|.|TRBJ2-3
TGTGCCAGCAGCTTAGTTGTAGCTAGCGCCGGGACAGATACGCAGTATTTT
CASSLVVASAGTDTQYF
>TRBV5-8|.|.|TRBJ2-5
TGTGCCAGCAGCCCCAGTGTACAGACCCAGTACTTC
CASSPSVQTQYF
>TRBV24-1|.|.|TRBJ2-1
TGTGCCACCAGTTTGCGAAATGAGCAGTTCTTC
CATSLRNEQFF
>TRBV6-5|.|.|TRBJ1-1
TGTGCCAGCAGTTACTCTACAGGCCGGGTGACTGAAGCTTTCTTT
CASSYSTGRVTEAFF
>TRBV27|TRBD1|once|TRBJ1-2
TGTGCCAGCAGAACGACAGGGGGCGCTTATGGCTACACCTTC
CASRTTGGAYGYTF
>TRBV7-9|.|.|TRBJ1-1
TGTGCCAGCAGCTTCGAAAGGGCTCGTTTTGAGGGTAAGAACACTGAAGCTTTCTTT
CASSFERARFEGKNTEAFF